A single sample is the source of the 5 T cell receptor beta chains below, sequenced in a study of blood T cell repertoires in COVID-19. Some clones are missing from TCRdb's copy, which holds only in-frame ones; the method was immunoSEQ multiplex PCR. This table has roughly 350,000 clones, about 85% appearing once. Sequenced material: peripheral blood. These receptors were taken from a woman between 18 and 29 years old with acute or convalescent COVID-19.

The V call is TRBV6-4, the J call TRBJ1-5; a weak D match, TRBD1 (5 bases). Germline V lookup: CDR1 MRHNA, CDR2 SNTAGT. The CDR3 sequence is 14 residues long. Trimming took 7 bases from V and 1 from J, leaving 11 bases between them. This chain's CDR3 is CASMETDSNQPQHF. The CDR3 bases are TGTGCCAGCATGGAGACAGACAGCAATCAGCCCCAGCATTTT.

This clone came up once. The same CDR3 also results from other DNA sequences found in this sample. The gene calls are TRBV19 and TRBJ2-1, with TRBD2 identical over 14 bases. This CDR3 is built from 15 residues. The V gene's germline CDR1 is LNHDA and CDR2 SQIVND (reference sequence). V trimming: 3 bases; J trimming: 6 bases; junction bases outside the gene matches: 1. DNA for the CDR3: TGTGCCAGTAGTATCGGACTAGCGGGAGGCAATGAGCAGTTCTTC. It is translated as CASSIGLAGGNEQFF.

V and J are TRBV20-1 and TRBJ1-5, with 8 nucleotides matching TRBD1. After removal of 3 bases from V and 2 bases from J, the junction contained 3 bases not matched to a gene. The germline CDR1 and CDR2 sequences are DFQATT and SNEGSKA (reference sequence). This CDR3 has 14 residues. The CDR3 loop reads CSASQGAGNQPQHF. The CDR3 coding sequence is TGCAGTGCTAGTCAGGGGGCGGGCAATCAGCCCCAGCATTTT.

Many counts were recorded for this clone. J is TRBJ1-5 and V is TRBV6-1; no firm D call. The CDR3 spans 15 residues. V gave up 0 bases and J gave up 9 bases, with 15 bases separating them. CDR1 is MNHNS, CDR2 SASEGT, per germline. The CDR3 loop reads CASSEARTAVLPQHF. As DNA, the CDR3 is TGTGCCAGCAGTGAAGCTCGAACCGCCGTACTGCCCCAGCATTTT.

This chain uses TRBV28 with TRBJ1-2, with no clear D. Trimming stripped 7 bases from V and 2 bases from J, with 17 bases between. CDR1 and CDR2 (germline): MDHEN, SYDVKM. CDR3 length: 15 amino acids. In DNA, the CDR3 is TGTGCCAGCACCCTCACGCGGCGTTCCAACTATGGCTACACCTTC. Translating it yields CASTLTRRSNYGYTF.